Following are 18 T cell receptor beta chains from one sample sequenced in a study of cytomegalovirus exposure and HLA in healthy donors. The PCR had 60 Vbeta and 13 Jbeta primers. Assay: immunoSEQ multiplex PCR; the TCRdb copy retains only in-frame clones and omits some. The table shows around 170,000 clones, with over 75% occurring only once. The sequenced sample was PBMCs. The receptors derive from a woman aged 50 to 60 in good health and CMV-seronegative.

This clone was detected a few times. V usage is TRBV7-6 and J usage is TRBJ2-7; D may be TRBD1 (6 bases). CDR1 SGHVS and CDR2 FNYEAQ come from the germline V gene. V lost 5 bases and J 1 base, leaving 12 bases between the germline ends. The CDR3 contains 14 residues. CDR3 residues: CASSSYRESYEQYF. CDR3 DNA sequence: TGTGCCAGCAGCAGCTACAGGGAATCCTACGAGCAGTACTTC.

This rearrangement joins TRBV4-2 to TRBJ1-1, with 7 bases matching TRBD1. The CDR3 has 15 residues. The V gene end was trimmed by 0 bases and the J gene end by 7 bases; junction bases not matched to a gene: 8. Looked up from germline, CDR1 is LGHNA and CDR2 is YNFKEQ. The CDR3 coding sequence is TGTGCCAGCAGCCAAGAAGGGGGACAGACCTATGAAGCTTTCTTT. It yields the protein CASSQEGGQTYEAFF.

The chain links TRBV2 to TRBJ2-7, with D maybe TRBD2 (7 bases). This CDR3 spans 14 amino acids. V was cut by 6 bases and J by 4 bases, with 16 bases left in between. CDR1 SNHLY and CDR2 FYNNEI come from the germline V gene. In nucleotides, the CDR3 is TGTGCCAGCAGGGAGGGGGGGTCTGGGTACGAGCAGTACTTC. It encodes CASREGGSGYEQYF.

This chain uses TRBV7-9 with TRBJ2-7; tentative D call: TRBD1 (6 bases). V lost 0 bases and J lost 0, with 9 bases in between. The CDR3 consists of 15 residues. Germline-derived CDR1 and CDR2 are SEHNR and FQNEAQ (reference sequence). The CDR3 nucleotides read TGTGCCAGCAGCTTAGCGCCAGGGGACTCCTACGAGCAGTACTTC. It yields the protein CASSLAPGDSYEQYF. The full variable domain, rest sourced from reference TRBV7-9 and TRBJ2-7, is DTGVSQNPRHKITKRGQNVTFRCDPISEHNRLYWYRQTLGQGPEFLTYFQNEAQLEKSRLLSDRFSAERPKGSFSTLEIQRTEQGDSAMYLCASSLAPGDSYEQYFGPGTRLTVT.

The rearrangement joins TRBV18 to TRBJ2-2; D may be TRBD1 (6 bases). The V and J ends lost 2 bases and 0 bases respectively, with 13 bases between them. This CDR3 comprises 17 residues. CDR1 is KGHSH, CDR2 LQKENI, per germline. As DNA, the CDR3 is TGTGCCAGCTCACCATACTTTAGGGGGTCGAACACCGGGGAGCTGTTTTTT. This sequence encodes CASSPYFRGSNTGELFF.

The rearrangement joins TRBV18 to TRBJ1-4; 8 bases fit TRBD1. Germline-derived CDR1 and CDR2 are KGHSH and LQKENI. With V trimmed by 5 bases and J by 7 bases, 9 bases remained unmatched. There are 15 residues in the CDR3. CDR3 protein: CASSTGTGFSEKLFF. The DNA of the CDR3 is TGTGCCAGCTCAACGGGGACAGGTTTTAGTGAAAAACTGTTTTTT.

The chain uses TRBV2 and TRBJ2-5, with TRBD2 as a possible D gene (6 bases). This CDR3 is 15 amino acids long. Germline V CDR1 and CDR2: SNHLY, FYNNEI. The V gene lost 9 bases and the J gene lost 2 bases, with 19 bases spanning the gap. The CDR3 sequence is CARSDLDGTQETQYF. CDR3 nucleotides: TGTGCCAGATCAGATCTAGATGGGACTCAAGAGACCCAGTACTTC.

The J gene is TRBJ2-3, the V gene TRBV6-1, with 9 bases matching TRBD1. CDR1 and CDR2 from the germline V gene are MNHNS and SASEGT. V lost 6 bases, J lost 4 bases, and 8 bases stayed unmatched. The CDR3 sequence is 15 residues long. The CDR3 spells CASRARDRVPDTQYF. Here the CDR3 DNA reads TGTGCCAGCAGGGCCCGGGACAGGGTTCCAGATACGCAGTATTTT.

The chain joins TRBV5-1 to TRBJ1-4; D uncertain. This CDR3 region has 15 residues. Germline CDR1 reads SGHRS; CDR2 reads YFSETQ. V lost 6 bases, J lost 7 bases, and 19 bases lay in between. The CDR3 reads CASKEVGDIREKLFF. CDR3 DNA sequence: TGCGCCAGCAAAGAGGTCGGGGATATTCGTGAAAAACTGTTTTTT.

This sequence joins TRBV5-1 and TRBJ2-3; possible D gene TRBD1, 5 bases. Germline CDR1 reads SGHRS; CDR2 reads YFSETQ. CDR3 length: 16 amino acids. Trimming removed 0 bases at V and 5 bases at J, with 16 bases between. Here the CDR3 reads CASSLAVGQGRDTQYF. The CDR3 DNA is TGCGCCAGCAGCTTGGCCGTGGGGCAGGGCCGAGATACGCAGTATTTT.

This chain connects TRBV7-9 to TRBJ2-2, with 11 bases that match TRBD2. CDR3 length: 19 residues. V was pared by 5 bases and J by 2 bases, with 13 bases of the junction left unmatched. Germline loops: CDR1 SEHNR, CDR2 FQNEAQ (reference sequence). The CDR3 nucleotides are TGTGCCAGCAGCCCTACAGACGGGACTAGCGGTTCTAACACCGGGGAGCTGTTTTTT. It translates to CASSPTDGTSGSNTGELFF. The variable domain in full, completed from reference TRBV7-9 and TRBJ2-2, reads DTGVSQNPRHKITKRGQNVTFRCDPISEHNRLYWYRQTLGQGPEFLTYFQNEAQLEKSRLLSDRFSAERPKGSFSTLEIQRTEQGDSAMYLCASSPTDGTSGSNTGELFFGEGSRLTVL.

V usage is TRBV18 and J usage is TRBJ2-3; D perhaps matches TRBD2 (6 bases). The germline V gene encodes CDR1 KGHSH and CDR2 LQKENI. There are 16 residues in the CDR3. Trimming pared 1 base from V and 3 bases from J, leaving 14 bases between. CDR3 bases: TGTGCCAGCTCACCACAAGGACAAGGAGGGACAGATACGCAGTATTTT. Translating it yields CASSPQGQGGTDTQYF.

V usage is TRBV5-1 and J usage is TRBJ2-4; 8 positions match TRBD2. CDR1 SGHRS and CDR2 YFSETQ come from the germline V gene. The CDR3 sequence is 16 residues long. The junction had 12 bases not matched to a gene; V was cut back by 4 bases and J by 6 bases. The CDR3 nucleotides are TGCGCCAGCAGCGACGGACAGATCGGGAGGGGAAACATTCAGTACTTC. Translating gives CASSDGQIGRGNIQYF.

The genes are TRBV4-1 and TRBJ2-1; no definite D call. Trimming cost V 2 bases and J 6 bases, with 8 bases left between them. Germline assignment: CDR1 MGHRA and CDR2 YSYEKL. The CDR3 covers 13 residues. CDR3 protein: CASSQHLSNEQFF. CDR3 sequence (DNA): TGCGCCAGCAGCCAACACCTCAGCAATGAGCAGTTCTTC.

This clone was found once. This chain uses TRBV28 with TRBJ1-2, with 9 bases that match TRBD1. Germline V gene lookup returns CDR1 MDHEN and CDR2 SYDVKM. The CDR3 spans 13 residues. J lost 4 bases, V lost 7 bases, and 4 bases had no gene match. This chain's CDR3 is CASNYRGRYGYTF. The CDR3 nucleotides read TGTGCCAGCAACTACAGGGGGCGCTATGGCTACACCTTC.

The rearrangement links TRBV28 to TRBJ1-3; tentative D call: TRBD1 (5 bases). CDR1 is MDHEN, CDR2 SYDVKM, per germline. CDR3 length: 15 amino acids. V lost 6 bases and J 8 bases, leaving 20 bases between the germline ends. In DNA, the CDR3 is TGTGCCAGCAGCTCCAACGGGCAGGGTCGAGACACCATATATTTT. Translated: CASSSNGQGRDTIYF.

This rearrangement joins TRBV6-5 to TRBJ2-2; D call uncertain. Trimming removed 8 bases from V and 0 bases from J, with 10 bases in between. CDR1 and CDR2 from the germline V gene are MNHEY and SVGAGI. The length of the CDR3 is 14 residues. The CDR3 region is CASFNRPNTGELFF. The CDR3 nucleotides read TGTGCCAGCTTCAACAGACCGAACACCGGGGAGCTGTTTTTT.

CDR3 sequence (DNA): TGTGCCAGCACCAGACAGGGGGTTCAAGAGACCCAGTACTTC. Translation: CASTRQGVQETQYF. The chain recombines TRBV2 with TRBJ2-5, with 9 positions matching TRBD1. Germline lookup yields CDR1 SNHLY and CDR2 FYNNEI. The CDR3 sequence is 14 residues long. The V and J ends lost 7 bases and 2 bases, in that order; junction bases with no gene match: 5.